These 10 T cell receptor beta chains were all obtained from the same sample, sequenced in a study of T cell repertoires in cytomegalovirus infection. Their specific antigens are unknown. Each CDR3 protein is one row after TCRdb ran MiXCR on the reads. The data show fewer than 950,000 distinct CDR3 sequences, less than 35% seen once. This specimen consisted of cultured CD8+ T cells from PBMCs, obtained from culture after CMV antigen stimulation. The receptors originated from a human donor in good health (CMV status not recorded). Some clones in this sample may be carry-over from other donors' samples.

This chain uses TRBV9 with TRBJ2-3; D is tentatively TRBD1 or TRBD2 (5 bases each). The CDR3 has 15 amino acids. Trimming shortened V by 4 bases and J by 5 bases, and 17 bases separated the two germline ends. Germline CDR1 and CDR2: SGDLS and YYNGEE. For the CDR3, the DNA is TGTGCCAGCAGCTCCTCCGGGGCCCAGGGAGATACGCAGTATTTT. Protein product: CASSSSGAQGDTQYF. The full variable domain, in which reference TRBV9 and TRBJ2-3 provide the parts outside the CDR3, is DSGVTQTPKHLITATGQRVTLRCSPRSGDLSVYWYQQSLDQGLQFLIQYYNGEERAKGNILERFSAQQFPDLHSELNLSSLELGDSALYFCASSSSGAQGDTQYFGPGTRLTVL.

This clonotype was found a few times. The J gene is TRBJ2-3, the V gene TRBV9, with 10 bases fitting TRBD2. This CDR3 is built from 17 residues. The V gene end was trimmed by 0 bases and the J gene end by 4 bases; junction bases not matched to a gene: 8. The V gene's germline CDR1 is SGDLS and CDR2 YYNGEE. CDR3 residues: CASSVEIAGGSADTQYF. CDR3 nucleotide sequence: TGTGCCAGCAGCGTAGAAATAGCGGGGGGCTCCGCAGATACGCAGTATTTT. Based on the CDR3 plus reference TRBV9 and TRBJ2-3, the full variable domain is DSGVTQTPKHLITATGQRVTLRCSPRSGDLSVYWYQQSLDQGLQFLIQYYNGEERAKGNILERFSAQQFPDLHSELNLSSLELGDSALYFCASSVEIAGGSADTQYFGPGTRLTVL.

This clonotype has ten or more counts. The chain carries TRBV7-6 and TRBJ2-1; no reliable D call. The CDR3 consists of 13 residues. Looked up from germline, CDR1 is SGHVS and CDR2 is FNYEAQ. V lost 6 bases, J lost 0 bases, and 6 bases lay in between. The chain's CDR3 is CASSLTSYNEQFF. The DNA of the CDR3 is TGTGCCAGCAGTTTAACCTCCTACAATGAGCAGTTCTTC.

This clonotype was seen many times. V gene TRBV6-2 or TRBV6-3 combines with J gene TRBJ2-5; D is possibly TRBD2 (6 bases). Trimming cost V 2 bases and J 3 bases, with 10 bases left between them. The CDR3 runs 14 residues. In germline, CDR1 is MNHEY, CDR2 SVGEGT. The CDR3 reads CASSYVASEETQYF. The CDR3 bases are TGTGCCAGCAGTTACGTCGCTAGCGAAGAGACCCAGTACTTC.

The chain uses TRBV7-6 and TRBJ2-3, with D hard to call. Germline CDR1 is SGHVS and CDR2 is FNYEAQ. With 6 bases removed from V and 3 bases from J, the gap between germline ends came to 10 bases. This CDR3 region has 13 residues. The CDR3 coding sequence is TGTGCCAGCAGTCCCGTCCTGACAGATACGCAGTATTTT. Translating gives CASSPVLTDTQYF.

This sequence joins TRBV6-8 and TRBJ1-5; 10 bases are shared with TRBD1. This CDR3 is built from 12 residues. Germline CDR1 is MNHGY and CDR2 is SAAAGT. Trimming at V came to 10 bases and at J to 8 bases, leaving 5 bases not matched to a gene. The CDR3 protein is CATWTGGEPQHF. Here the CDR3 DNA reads TGTGCCACCTGGACAGGGGGGGAGCCCCAGCATTTT.

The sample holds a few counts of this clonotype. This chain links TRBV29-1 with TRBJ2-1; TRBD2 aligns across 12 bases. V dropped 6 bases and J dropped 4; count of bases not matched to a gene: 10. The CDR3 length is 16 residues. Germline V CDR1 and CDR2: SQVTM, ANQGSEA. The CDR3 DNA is TGCAGCGTAGTTGGGTCTAGCGGGGGGGCTTACAATGAGCAGTTCTTC. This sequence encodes CSVVGSSGGAYNEQFF.

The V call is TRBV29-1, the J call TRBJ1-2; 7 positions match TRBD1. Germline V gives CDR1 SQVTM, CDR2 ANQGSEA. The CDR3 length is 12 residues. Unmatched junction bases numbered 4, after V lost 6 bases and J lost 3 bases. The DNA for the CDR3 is TGCAGCGTCGTTACAGGGGACTATGGCTACACCTTC. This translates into CSVVTGDYGYTF.

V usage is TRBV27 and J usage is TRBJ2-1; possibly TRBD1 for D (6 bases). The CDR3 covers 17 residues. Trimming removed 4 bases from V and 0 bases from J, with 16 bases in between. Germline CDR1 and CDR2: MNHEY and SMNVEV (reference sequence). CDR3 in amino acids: CASSSRQAISSYNEQFF. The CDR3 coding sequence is TGTGCCAGCAGTTCGCGACAGGCAATAAGCTCCTACAATGAGCAGTTCTTC.

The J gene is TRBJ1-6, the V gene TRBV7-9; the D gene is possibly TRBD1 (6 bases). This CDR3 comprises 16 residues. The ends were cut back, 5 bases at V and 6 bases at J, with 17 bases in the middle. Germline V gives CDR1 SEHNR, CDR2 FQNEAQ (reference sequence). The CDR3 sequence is CASSEIGTPANSPLHF. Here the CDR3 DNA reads TGTGCCAGCAGCGAGATTGGGACACCCGCTAATTCACCCCTCCACTTT.